This TCR beta chain was observed in a study of shared clonotypes between healthy human individuals. About the research overall: Three plates were used per donor for CD4 naive, three for CD4 memory, two for CD8 naive and one for CD8 memory. Broader study findings: The represented genetic and exposure-history diversity was limited by the small number of donors.

Assay used: immunoSEQ multiplex PCR; TCRdb lists only in-frame clones, some missing. The sample includes some 2.4 million clones, under 95% of them seen just once. Remarks on this clone: No antigen is known for it. The sample has other DNA sequences that encode this CDR3 too.

Looked up from germline, CDR1 is SEHNR and CDR2 is FQNEAQ (reference sequence). V gave up 1 base and J gave up 0 bases, with 4 bases separating them. The CDR3 has 14 amino acids. The sequencing input was naive CD4+ T cells from PBMCs. Subset here: CD45RA+ positively selected. This sequence joins TRBV7-9 and TRBJ1-5; D is unclear. The source of this sequence is a man aged 18 to 30 in good health. Some clones in this sample may be carry-over from other donors' samples. CDR3 nucleotides: TGTGCCAGCAGCTTAGGACGTAGCAATCAGCCCCAGCATTTT. Protein sequence: CASSLGRSNQPQHF.